This T cell receptor (beta chain) originates from a study of blood T cells in healthy people across ages. Study findings and constraints: Donor CMV infection status was unknown, possibly confounding age-related changes in expanded clonotypes.

V was pared by 7 bases and J by 6 bases, with 13 bases of the junction left unmatched. The CDR3 contains 16 residues. This clonotype has only a few counts. Its antigen is undetermined. The second PCR ran roughly 6 to 11 cycles with a sample-barcoded 5' primer and J-beta primers. TCRdb ran MiXCR on the 5' RACE reads and lists one entry per CDR3 protein. The profile shows roughly 700,000 distinct CDR3 sequences, about 52% of them singletons. V and J are TRBV12-3 or TRBV12-4 and TRBJ2-3; the match to TRBD2 covers 10 bases. This TCR derives from an older woman in good health. What was sequenced was blood. This CDR3 is CASILLLAGARDTQYF. CDR3 in DNA: TGTGCCAGCATCCTACTCCTAGCGGGAGCAAGGGATACGCAGTATTTT.